This TCR beta chain was documented in a study of control samples from healthy donors and cancer patients. Here immunoSEQ multiplex PCR was the method, and the copy in TCRdb shows in-frame clones only, minus some. Of 120,000 or so clones in the sample, approximately 89% are singletons; the top ten hold 8.6%. V was pared by 4 bases and J by 2 bases, with 7 bases of the junction left unmatched. This CDR3 has 15 amino acids. The germline V gene has CDR1 SGHNT and CDR2 YYREEE (reference sequence). This TCR derives from a man between 18 and 29 years old in good health. V gene TRBV5-4 combines with J gene TRBJ1-2; 8 nucleotides agree with TRBD1. Material: blood. Here the CDR3 reads CASSPRDRQNYGYTF. CDR3 DNA: TGTGCCAGCAGCCCCCGGGACAGGCAAAACTATGGCTACACCTTC.